This entry concerns a single T cell receptor (beta chain). This sample is drawn from a study of blood T cell repertoires in COVID-19. Background on the study: Sample material is recorded as cDNA or gDNA derived from T cells, B-cell-depleted T cells, or PBMCs.

This CDR3 has 14 amino acids. Germline lookup yields CDR1 LNHDA and CDR2 SQIVND (reference sequence). V lost 7 bases and J lost 8; bases outside the gene matches: 4. Only in-frame clones appear in the TCRdb table, and some are missing; sequencing was by immunoSEQ multiplex PCR. Of under 200,000 clones in the sample, 80% to 90% were seen once. The specimen was peripheral blood. The V call is TRBV19, the J call TRBJ2-1, with 14 bases identical to TRBD2. This receptor was obtained from a woman aged 80 or older with acute or convalescent COVID-19. CDR3 nucleotides: TGTGCCAGTATCGAGACTAGCGGGAGGGATGAGCAGTTCTTC. Amino acids: CASIETSGRDEQFF. Full variable domain (remainder filled in from reference TRBV19 and TRBJ2-1): DGGITQSPKYLFRKEGQNVTLSCEQNLNHDAMYWYRQDPGQGLRLIYYSQIVNDFQKGDIAEGYSVSREKKESFPLTVTSAQKNPTAFYLCASIETSGRDEQFFGPGTRLTVL.